This entry describes one TCR beta chain. Its matching antigen is unknown. The data derive from a study of long-term antiretroviral therapy in people with HIV. Researchers ran immunoSEQ v3.0 at survey level. Clones were sequenced by immunoSEQ multiplex PCR, and TCRdb holds only the in-frame ones, with some missing. The sample has 27,000 or so clones; approximately 85% are singletons. This CDR3 comprises 13 residues. Per the germline V gene, CDR1 is MNHEY and CDR2 is SVGAGI. V lost 10 bases to trimming and J lost 6 bases; unmatched junction nucleotides: 11. Study-level points and caveats: Clonotypes expanded prior to ART showed repertoire dominance at all sampled time points.

This specimen was unsorted PBMCs, taken 2.9 years after starting antiretroviral therapy. The receptor was derived from a man aged 45 to 65 with HIV. V gene TRBV6-5 combines with J gene TRBJ1-1; 7 bases match TRBD1. CDR3 coding DNA: TGTGCCACCTCGACAGGGATCGGCGCTGAAGCTTTCTTT. It encodes CATSTGIGAEAFF.